This paragraph covers one TCR beta chain sequence. At one of its ends the junction is not consistent with the germline gene, which may arise from a read error. These data belong to a study of blood T cell repertoires in COVID-19. About the study: In each case, the material was cDNA or gDNA derived from T cells, B-cell-depleted T cells, or PBMCs.

Sequencing was performed with immunoSEQ multiplex PCR; in TCRdb, only in-frame clones are kept and a portion is missing. The sample comprises roughly 220,000 clones, 60% to 85% of which are singletons, and less than 6% rests with the top ten. The CDR3 contains 11 residues. CDR1 is ENHRY, CDR2 SYGVKD, per germline. The sample consisted of peripheral blood. The rearrangement uses TRBV10-3 and TRBJ2-7, with D possibly being TRBD2 (5 bases). The clonotype comes from a woman between 65 and 79 years old with acute or convalescent COVID-19. This chain's CDR3 is CAISEDASLHF. DNA for the CDR3: TGTGCCATCAGTGAGGACGCTAGCCTACATTTC.